Shown below are 9 T cell receptor beta chains from a single sample sequenced in a study of response to subunit inactivated influenza vaccine. Each CDR3 protein gets one entry after TCRdb re-called the RT-PCR reads with MiXCR. The sample carries about 780,000 distinct CDR3 sequences, about a fifth recorded once. Sequenced here: PBMCs from blood, sampled 5 days after vaccination. Source of these receptors: a man in his fifties or sixties who received an inactivated influenza vaccine.

There are many counts of this clonotype. This chain uses TRBV12-3 or TRBV12-4 with TRBJ2-7; D gene ambiguous. Between the trimmed V and J ends, which lost 4 bases and 5 bases, there was a span of 12 bases. The CDR3 extends over 13 amino acids. The CDR3 nucleotides are TGTGCCAGCAGTTCAGTCGAAGGTCACGAGCAGTACTTC. It specifies CASSSVEGHEQYF.

This clonotype was detected only a few times. This chain uses TRBV6-1 with TRBJ2-7, with D hard to call. CDR1 and CDR2 (germline): MNHNS, SASEGT. The CDR3 sequence is 11 residues long. CDR3 residues: CASSEYSVAAV. CDR3 bases: TGTGCCAGCAGTGAATACAGCGTTGCCGCGGTC.

V gene TRBV5-5 combines with J gene TRBJ2-5; 11 bases match TRBD1. Trimming at V came to 5 bases and at J to 0 bases, leaving 9 bases not matched to a gene. There are 17 residues in the CDR3. The V gene's germline CDR1 is SGHKS and CDR2 YYEKEE (reference sequence). The CDR3 reads CASRLSGTGGHQETQYF. The DNA for the CDR3 is TGTGCCAGCAGACTCTCCGGGACAGGGGGGCACCAAGAGACCCAGTACTTC.

Only a few counts were recorded for this clonotype. V and J are TRBV12-3 or TRBV12-4 and TRBJ2-1; D call uncertain. The length of the CDR3 is 12 residues. V gave up 6 bases and J gave up 7 bases, with 10 bases separating them. DNA of the CDR3: TGTGCCAGCAGGGGGATCGGGAATGAGCAGTTCTTC. Protein: CASRGIGNEQFF.

This clonotype was seen a handful of times. This chain uses TRBV9 with TRBJ2-1; D gene unclear. Germline lookup yields CDR1 SGDLS and CDR2 YYNGEE. The CDR3 consists of 11 residues. Trimming shortened V by 3 bases and J by 7 bases, and 5 bases separated the two germline ends. CDR3: CASSALNEQFF. CDR3 nucleotides: TGTGCCAGCAGCGCCCTAAATGAGCAGTTCTTC. The variable domain in full, with the rest retrieved from reference TRBV9 and TRBJ2-1, is DSGVTQTPKHLITATGQRVTLRCSPRSGDLSVYWYQQSLDQGLQFLIQYYNGEERAKGNILERFSAQQFPDLHSELNLSSLELGDSALYFCASSALNEQFFGPGTRLTVL.

The chain couples TRBV9 to TRBJ2-2, with 12 bases identical to TRBD1. Germline V CDR1 and CDR2: SGDLS, YYNGEE. The ends lost 3 bases at V and 2 bases at J; junction bases unmatched: 8. This CDR3 has 18 residues. The CDR3 region is CASSAGTGGFPNTGELFF. CDR3 nucleotides: TGTGCCAGCAGCGCCGGGACAGGGGGCTTTCCAAACACCGGGGAGCTGTTTTTT.

This clonotype was counted a few times. This chain links TRBV7-2 with TRBJ1-6; D call uncertain. CDR3 length: 12 residues. CDR1 is SGHTA and CDR2 is FQGNSA in the germline V gene. V was shortened by 4 bases and J by 7 bases, with 5 bases between the two germline ends. CDR3 nucleotide sequence: TGTGCCAGCAGCTCCGGGAATTCACCCCTCCACTTT. Amino acid sequence: CASSSGNSPLHF.

This clonotype was detected many times. The germline gene is not matched at one end of the junction; a read error may be the cause. The rearrangement joins TRBV5-1 to TRBJ2-7, with D unresolved. The CDR3 loop spans 13 amino acids. Looked up from germline, CDR1 is SGHRS and CDR2 is YFSETQ. The CDR3 DNA reads as TGTGCCAGCAGCTTAGCTGCCGGCTACGAGCAGTACTTC. Its translation is CASSLAAGYEQYF.

This clonotype was detected ten times or more. The chain has TRBV12-3 or TRBV12-4 and TRBJ2-7; 7 nucleotides match TRBD1. J gave up 3 bases and V 4 bases, and 9 bases lay outside the gene matches. The CDR3 runs 15 residues. CDR3 region: CASSSYLGQFYEQYF. The CDR3 nucleotides read TGTGCCAGCAGTTCGTATCTGGGACAGTTCTACGAGCAGTACTTC.